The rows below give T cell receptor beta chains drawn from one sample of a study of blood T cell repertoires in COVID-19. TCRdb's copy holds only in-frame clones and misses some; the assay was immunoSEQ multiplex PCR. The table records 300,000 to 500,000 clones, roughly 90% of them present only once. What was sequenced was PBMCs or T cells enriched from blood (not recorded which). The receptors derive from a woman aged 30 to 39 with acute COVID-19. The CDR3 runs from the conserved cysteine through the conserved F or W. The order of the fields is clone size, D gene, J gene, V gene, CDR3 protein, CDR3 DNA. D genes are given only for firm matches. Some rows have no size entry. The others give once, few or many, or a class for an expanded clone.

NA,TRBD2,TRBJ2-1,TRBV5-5,CASGSGGAYNEQFF,TGTGCCAGCGGAAGCGGGGGGGCCTACAATGAGCAGTTCTTC
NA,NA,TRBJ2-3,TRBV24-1,CATSDPGQSTDTQYF,TGTGCCACCAGTGATCCAGGACAGAGCACAGATACGCAGTATTTT
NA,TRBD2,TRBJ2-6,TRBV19,CASSIIAGGPGANVLTF,TGTGCCAGTAGTATCATAGCGGGGGGGCCTGGGGCCAACGTCCTGACTTTC
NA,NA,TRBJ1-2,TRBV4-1,CASSQLGDGYTF,TGCGCCAGCAGCCAGTTAGGGGATGGCTACACCTTC
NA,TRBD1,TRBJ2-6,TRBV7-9,CASSWGMDRGSGANVLTF,TGTGCCAGCAGCTGGGGAATGGACAGGGGCTCTGGGGCCAACGTCCTGACTTTC
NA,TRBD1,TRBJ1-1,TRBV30,CAWRTDRDTEAFF,TGTGCCTGGAGGACAGACAGGGACACTGAAGCTTTCTTT
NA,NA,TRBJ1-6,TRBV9,CASSVGQGYNSPLHF,TGTGCCAGCAGCGTAGGGCAGGGATATAATTCACCCCTCCACTTT
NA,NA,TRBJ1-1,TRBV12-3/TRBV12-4,CASSSGGTEAFF,TGTGCCAGCAGTTCGGGGGGCACTGAAGCTTTCTTT
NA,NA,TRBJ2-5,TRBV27,CASSLEAGEETQYF,TGTGCCAGCAGTTTAGAGGCAGGGGAAGAGACCCAGTACTTC
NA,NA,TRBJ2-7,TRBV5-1,CASSPYYREMEQYF,TGCGCCAGCAGCCCGTATTACAGGGAGATGGAGCAGTACTTC
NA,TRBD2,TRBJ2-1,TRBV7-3,CASSRSGGYNEQFF,TGTGCCAGCAGCCGTAGCGGGGGGTACAATGAGCAGTTCTTC
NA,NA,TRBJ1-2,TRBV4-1,CASSQDLGGYGYTF,TGCGCCAGCAGCCAAGATCTTGGGGGGTATGGCTACACCTTC
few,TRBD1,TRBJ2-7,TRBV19,CASSITGASSYEQYF,TGTGCCAGTAGTATTACAGGGGCGAGCTCCTACGAGCAGTACTTC
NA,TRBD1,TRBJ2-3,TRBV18,CASSPARQGTQRADTQYF,TGTGCCAGCTCACCAGCCCGACAGGGAACGCAGCGAGCAGATACGCAGTATTTT
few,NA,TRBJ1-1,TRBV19,CASRLPGQGRAFF,TGTGCCAGTAGGCTCCCGGGGCAGGGGCGGGCTTTCTTT
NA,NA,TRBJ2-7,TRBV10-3,CAISESGRAYEQYF,TGTGCCATCAGTGAGTCCGGCAGGGCCTACGAGCAGTACTTC
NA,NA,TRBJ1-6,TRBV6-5,CASSYSKQGSSPLHF,TGTGCCAGCAGTTACTCGAAACAGGGTAGCTCACCCCTCCACTTT
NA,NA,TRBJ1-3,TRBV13,CASSFRAGALGSDTIYF,TGTGCCAGCAGCTTTCGGGCAGGGGCCTTGGGGTCGGACACCATATATTTT
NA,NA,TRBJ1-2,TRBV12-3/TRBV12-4,CASSLARLYGYTF,TGTGCCAGCAGTTTAGCGCGTCTCTATGGCTACACCTTC
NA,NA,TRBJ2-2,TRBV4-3,CASSQGLVNTGELFF,TGCGCCAGCAGCCAAGGACTAGTCAACACCGGGGAGCTGTTTTTT
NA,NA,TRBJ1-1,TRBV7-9,CASSTGQNPNTEAFF,TGTGCCAGCAGCACCGGACAGAATCCGAACACTGAAGCTTTCTTT
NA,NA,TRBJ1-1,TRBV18,CASSPQGLANTEAFF,TGTGCCAGCTCACCACAGGGGTTGGCGAACACTGAAGCTTTCTTT
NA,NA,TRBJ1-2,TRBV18,CASSAGPSGVYGYTF,TGTGCCAGCTCAGCGGGACCGTCGGGAGTCTATGGCTACACCTTC
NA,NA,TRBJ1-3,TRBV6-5,CASSMLDYSGNTIYF,TGTGCCAGCAGTATGCTCGATTACTCCGGAAACACCATATATTTT
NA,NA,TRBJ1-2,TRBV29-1,CSVADDSYGYTF,TGCAGCGTTGCGGATGACAGCTATGGCTACACCTTC
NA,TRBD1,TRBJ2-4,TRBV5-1,CASSLAGRQGAGNIQYF,TGCGCCAGCAGCTTGGCCGGGCGGCAGGGGGCAGGAAACATTCAGTACTTC
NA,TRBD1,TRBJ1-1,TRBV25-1,CASSEPGTGAEAFF,TGTGCCAGCAGTGAACCCGGGACAGGGGCTGAAGCTTTCTTT
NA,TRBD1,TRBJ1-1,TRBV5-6,CASSLRTGWNTEAFF,TGTGCCAGCAGCCTTAGGACAGGGTGGAACACTGAAGCTTTCTTT
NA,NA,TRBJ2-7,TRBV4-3,CASSLQGSYEQYF,TGCGCCAGCAGCCTACAGGGATCCTACGAGCAGTACTTC
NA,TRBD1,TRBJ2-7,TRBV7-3,CASSPGQGNYEQYF,TGTGCCAGCAGCCCGGGACAGGGGAATTACGAGCAGTACTTC
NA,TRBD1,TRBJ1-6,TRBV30,CAWRRTGGGTYNSPLHF,TGTGCCTGGAGGCGCACAGGGGGCGGAACCTATAATTCACCCCTCCACTTT
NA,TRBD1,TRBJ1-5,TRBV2,CASSQQGGNQPQHF,TGTGCCAGCAGCCAGCAGGGGGGCAATCAGCCCCAGCATTTT
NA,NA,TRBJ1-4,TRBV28,CASSPVAMREPNEKLFF,TGTGCCAGCAGTCCTGTCGCTATGCGGGAGCCTAATGAAAAACTGTTTTTT